One and the same sample provided the 30 T cell receptor beta chains below, sequenced in a study of CD8 T cells in ankylosing spondylitis. One entry per CDR3 protein, called by TCRdb with MiXCR from the 5' RACE reads. This sample has around 150,000 distinct CDR3 sequences; about 7% occur once, and the top ten carry roughly an eighth. What was sequenced was blood, either unsorted or a sorted T cell fraction (not recorded which). These receptors all stem from a female donor with ankylosing spondylitis or in good health (not recorded which).

This clonotype was observed at least ten times. The J gene is TRBJ1-2, the V gene TRBV7-2; no firm D call. Trimming took off 1 base at V and 0 bases at J, with 6 bases between the two ends. Germline V lookup: CDR1 SGHTA, CDR2 FQGNSA. CDR3 size: 14 residues. In DNA, the CDR3 is TGTGCCAGCAGCTTAGGTCCCGCTAACTATGGCTACACCTTC. The encoded protein is CASSLGPANYGYTF.

This clonotype came up many times. The gene calls are TRBV7-2 and TRBJ2-5; D may be TRBD1 or TRBD2 (5 bases each). With 3 bases removed from V and 2 bases from J, the gap between germline ends came to 10 bases. Germline V gives CDR1 SGHTA, CDR2 FQGNSA. This CDR3 comprises 14 residues. The CDR3: CASSFQGAQETQYF. The DNA for the CDR3 is TGTGCCAGCAGCTTTCAGGGAGCTCAAGAGACCCAGTACTTC.

This clonotype was counted at least ten times. This chain connects TRBV12-3 or TRBV12-4 to TRBJ2-7; D unresolved. Between the trimmed V and J ends, which lost 8 bases and 6 bases, there was a span of 17 bases. The CDR3 covers 13 residues. For the CDR3, the DNA is TGTGCCAGCGCTACTCGTATTCCCGGCGAGCAGTACTTC. Residues: CASATRIPGEQYF.

There are many counts of this clonotype. The chain couples TRBV19 to TRBJ2-7, with TRBD2 matching 14 bases. The CDR3 sequence is 14 residues long. CDR1 and CDR2 from the germline V gene are LNHDA and SQIVND (reference sequence). The trim removed 5 bases at V and 3 bases at J, leaving 0 bases unmatched. The CDR3 DNA reads as TGTGCCAGTAGTGGACTAGCGGGGGGCTACGAGCAGTACTTC. Translating it yields CASSGLAGGYEQYF.

This clonotype was observed at least ten times. The chain has TRBV14 and TRBJ1-3; D call uncertain. The CDR3 runs 15 residues. V lost 6 bases, J lost 0 bases, and 12 bases lay in between. Germline V gene sequence: CDR1 SGHDN, CDR2 FVKESK. DNA of the CDR3: TGTGCCAGCAGTCAAAGACTCGTCTCTGGAAACACCATATATTTT. Its protein is CASSQRLVSGNTIYF.

This clonotype showed up many times. The rearrangement uses TRBV12-3 or TRBV12-4 and TRBJ2-5, with D unresolved. The CDR3 extends over 14 amino acids. V was trimmed by 5 bases and J by 2 bases, leaving 12 bases between them. CDR3 DNA sequence: TGTGCCAGCAGTCAGACGGTACTGCAAGAGACCCAGTACTTC. Its translation: CASSQTVLQETQYF.

The chain joins TRBV27 to TRBJ2-7, with TRBD1 identical over 9 bases. V shed 3 bases and J 5 bases; nucleotides not matched to a gene: 11. Germline values: CDR1 MNHEY, CDR2 SMNVEV (reference sequence). The CDR3 runs to 16 residues. The CDR3 region is CASSFQGGTGPNEQYF. The CDR3 region has the DNA TGTGCCAGCAGTTTCCAAGGGGGGACAGGGCCCAACGAGCAGTACTTC.

This clonotype was observed a handful of times. The V call is TRBV5-1, the J call TRBJ1-1, with D possibly TRBD1 on 5 matching bases. Germline CDR1 is SGHRS and CDR2 is YFSETQ. The CDR3 runs to 15 residues. The V end lost 4 bases, the J end lost 1 base, and 14 bases lay between the germline ends. In DNA form, the CDR3 reads TGCGCCAGCAGCGCCGGGACGGCAGAGAACACTGAAGCTTTCTTT. This codes for CASSAGTAENTEAFF.

The chain joins TRBV7-9 to TRBJ2-3, with 7 bases aligning to TRBD2. This CDR3 has 16 amino acids. Losses at the gene ends were 4 bases for V and 3 bases for J; bases not matched to a gene: 10. Germline lookup yields CDR1 SEHNR and CDR2 FQNEAQ (reference sequence). The CDR3 bases are TGTGCCAGCAGCTCTATCATCGGGCGGGGGACAGATACGCAGTATTTT. Its protein is CASSSIIGRGTDTQYF.

This clonotype came up many times. The rearrangement joins TRBV28 to TRBJ1-2; 7 bases align to TRBD1. Germline values: CDR1 MDHEN, CDR2 SYDVKM. The CDR3 totals 14 residues. V dropped 4 bases and J dropped 4; count of bases not matched to a gene: 6. The CDR3 DNA reads as TGTGCCAGCAGTTCGACAGGGCCCTTCTATGGCTACACCTTC. This translates into CASSSTGPFYGYTF.

This clonotype was detected many times. CDR3 residues: CASSQDSEGWDTIYF. CDR3 nucleotides: TGCGCCAGCAGCCAAGATTCGGAGGGTTGGGACACCATATATTTT. The chain is built from TRBV4-3 and TRBJ1-3; D unresolved. Germline V gene data show CDR1 as LGHNA and CDR2 as YSLEER. This CDR3 has 15 amino acids. Trimming took 0 bases from V and 8 from J, leaving 14 bases between them.

This clonotype appeared many times. The gene calls are TRBV25-1 and TRBJ2-1, with D uncertain. This CDR3 region has 15 residues. The V gene's germline CDR1 is MGHDK and CDR2 SYGVNS. Between the trimmed V and J ends, which lost 2 bases and 6 bases, there was a span of 14 bases. CDR3 region: CASSEGPAGRNEQFF. For the CDR3, the DNA is TGTGCCAGCAGTGAAGGTCCAGCCGGACGCAATGAGCAGTTCTTC.

This clonotype has a count of ten or more. The rearrangement uses TRBV20-1 and TRBJ1-4; 7 bases line up with TRBD1. The V gene's germline CDR1 is DFQATT and CDR2 SNEGSKA (reference sequence). This CDR3 has 13 amino acids. V was clipped by 3 bases and J by 4 bases; unmatched bases: 2. CDR3 DNA: TGCAGTGCTAGCGACAGGGTTAATGAAAAACTGTTTTTT. It translates to CSASDRVNEKLFF.

This clonotype occurred many times. This chain connects TRBV4-1 to TRBJ1-5, with TRBD1 as a possible D gene (5 bases). Trimming pared 0 bases from V and 7 bases from J, leaving 13 bases between. This CDR3 region has 15 residues. The germline gives CDR1 MGHRA, CDR2 YSYEKL. The CDR3, as DNA: TGCGCCAGCAGCCAAGAAGGGTCAGGGACCCAGCCCCAGCATTTT. Protein sequence: CASSQEGSGTQPQHF.

Comments on this clonotype: It may be a read error: a sequence one base away is much more abundant. The chain combines TRBV4-1 with TRBJ2-7; weak D call: TRBD2 (6 bases). Germline CDR1 MGHRA, CDR2 YSYEKL. V shed 7 bases and J shed 5 bases, with 18 bases lying between them. The CDR3 has 14 residues. The CDR3 DNA reads as TGCGCCAGCATCCCTCGGGACTCAGGCCACGAGCAGTACTTC. This codes for CASIPRDSGHEQYF.

In its sample, this clonotype was seen many times. J is TRBJ2-3 and V is TRBV20-1; 7 bases align to TRBD2. The CDR3 covers 14 residues. Trimming at V came to 2 bases and at J to 2 bases, leaving 4 bases not matched to a gene. The germline V gene has CDR1 DFQATT and CDR2 SNEGSKA (reference sequence). The DNA for the CDR3 is TGCAGTGCTAGACCGGGACTAATCACAGATACGCAGTATTTT. Protein sequence: CSARPGLITDTQYF.

This clonotype has a count of ten or more. This chain connects TRBV20-1 to TRBJ2-2; 7 bases fit TRBD1. The CDR3 runs to 14 residues. Trimming took 6 bases from V and 4 from J; bases not matched to a gene: 8. Germline V gene data show CDR1 as DFQATT and CDR2 as SNEGSKA (reference sequence). CDR3 sequence: CSAQDRVGTGELFF. The CDR3 nucleotides are TGCAGTGCCCAAGACAGGGTGGGCACCGGGGAGCTGTTTTTT.

A few counts support this clonotype. The junction departs from germline at one end; a sequencing error may be responsible. The gene calls are TRBV29-1 and TRBJ2-7; D not resolved. The CDR3 runs 12 residues. The V gene's germline CDR1 is SQVTM and CDR2 ANQGSEA. In nucleotides, the CDR3 is TGTTCTCCCTCCTGGGGCTCCTACGAGCAGTACTTC. Amino acid sequence: CSPSWGSYEQYF.

In this sample, this clonotype turned up many times. The rearrangement joins TRBV4-1 to TRBJ2-6; no reliable D call. The length of the CDR3 is 19 residues. V lost 4 bases and J 0 bases, leaving 19 bases between the germline ends. CDR1 is MGHRA and CDR2 is YSYEKL in the germline V gene. CDR3 residues: CASSRPLDTVFSGANVLTF. The CDR3 coding sequence is TGCGCCAGCAGCCGACCACTTGATACTGTCTTCTCTGGGGCCAACGTCCTGACTTTC.

This clonotype came up a few times. The V gene is TRBV5-1, the J gene TRBJ2-5; D is ambiguous. There are 14 residues in the CDR3. From germline, CDR1 is SGHRS and CDR2 YFSETQ. The V and J ends lost 0 bases and 6 bases respectively, with 12 bases between them. The CDR3 coding sequence is TGCGCCAGCAGCTTGGCTCAGCCTGGAAAGACCCAGTACTTC. Its protein product is CASSLAQPGKTQYF. Based on the CDR3 plus reference TRBV5-1 and TRBJ2-5, the full variable domain is KAGVTQTPRYLIKTRGQQVTLSCSPISGHRSVSWYQQTPGQGLQFLFEYFSETQRNKGNFPGRFSGRQFSNSRSEMNVSTLELGDSALYLCASSLAQPGKTQYFGPGTRLLVL.

The sample holds many counts of this clonotype. This rearrangement joins TRBV3-1 to TRBJ2-7; D perhaps matches TRBD2 (5 bases). The CDR3 consists of 14 residues. V lost 2 bases, J lost 6 bases, and 14 bases lay in between. Germline assignment: CDR1 LGHDT and CDR2 YNNKEL (reference sequence). CDR3 region: CASSQRGLPSEQYF. The CDR3 nucleotides are TGTGCCAGCAGCCAACGGGGTCTCCCCAGCGAGCAGTACTTC.

This clonotype appeared a few times. The V call is TRBV7-6, the J call TRBJ2-1; D is unresolved. CDR1 and CDR2 (germline): SGHVS, FNYEAQ. The CDR3 is 12 amino acids. The V and J ends lost 4 bases and 4 bases respectively, with 5 bases between them. CDR3 DNA: TGTGCCAGCAGCTCCGAATACAATGAGCAGTTCTTC. This translates into CASSSEYNEQFF.

This clonotype has ten or more counts. The V and J genes are TRBV20-1 and TRBJ2-5; D is unclear. Trimming took 5 bases from V and 5 from J, leaving 9 bases between them. This CDR3 is built from 11 residues. Germline lookup yields CDR1 DFQATT and CDR2 SNEGSKA (reference sequence). This CDR3 reads CSAPQGETQYF. The CDR3 DNA follows: TGCAGTGCTCCGCAAGGGGAGACCCAGTACTTC.

The sample holds many counts of this clonotype. The genes are TRBV20-1 and TRBJ1-5; D is ambiguous. Germline lookup yields CDR1 DFQATT and CDR2 SNEGSKA (reference sequence). Trimming took 0 bases from V and 3 from J, leaving 6 bases between them. CDR3 length: 13 residues. The CDR3 reads CSARDHLNQPQHF. The CDR3 coding sequence is TGCAGTGCTAGAGATCACCTCAATCAGCCCCAGCATTTT.

The chain links TRBV6-2 or TRBV6-3 to TRBJ2-1; 8 bases agree with TRBD2. J was trimmed by 2 bases and V by 2 bases; bases with no gene match: 5. The CDR3 is made up of 16 amino acids. Germline CDR1 MNHEY, CDR2 SVGEGT. Here the CDR3 DNA reads TGTGCCAGCAGTTACCTTGCGGGGGGACCCTACAATGAGCAGTTCTTC. The encoded protein is CASSYLAGGPYNEQFF.

This clonotype came up a few times. The chain recombines TRBV4-2 with TRBJ2-1; 11 positions match TRBD2. V shed 4 bases and J 4 bases; nucleotides not matched to a gene: 15. The CDR3 loop spans 19 amino acids. Germline loops: CDR1 LGHNA, CDR2 YNFKEQ. In DNA, the CDR3 is TGTGCCAGCAGCCTATTCCTATCTAGGGCTAGCGGGGGGTACAATGAGCAGTTCTTC. Its protein is CASSLFLSRASGGYNEQFF.

As regards this clonotype: A much larger clone sits a single nucleotide away, making a read error possible. Here the CDR3 omits its conserved ending phenylalanine or tryptophan, so a read error is the likely source. V gene TRBV7-2 combines with J gene TRBJ2-3; 8 nucleotides align to TRBD2. The germline V gene has CDR1 SGHTA and CDR2 FQGNSA. CDR3 length: 17 residues. The V segment lost 5 bases and the J segment 1 base; nucleotides outside the gene matches: 11. The CDR3 here is CASSRTQPGLGTDTQYL. The DNA of the CDR3 is TGTGCCAGCAGCCGCACCCAGCCGGGACTAGGCACAGATACGCAGTATCTT.

This clonotype was observed at least ten times. The chain recombines TRBV10-3 with TRBJ2-3; D is uncertain. V was trimmed by 4 bases and J by 6 bases, leaving 14 bases between them. The CDR3 is made up of 14 amino acids. Germline V gives CDR1 ENHRY, CDR2 SYGVKD. The DNA for the CDR3 is TGTGCCATCAGTGTCGCAGGATCTTCGGATACGCAGTATTTT. Protein product: CAISVAGSSDTQYF.

The chain is built from TRBV5-1 and TRBJ2-1; D may correspond to TRBD1 or TRBD2 (5 bases each). With 3 bases removed from V and 0 bases from J, the gap between germline ends came to 13 bases. Germline CDR1 SGHRS, CDR2 YFSETQ. This CDR3 is 16 amino acids long. CDR3 sequence reads: CASSSGTGSSYNEQFF. CDR3 DNA: TGCGCCAGCAGCTCGGGGACGGGCAGCTCCTACAATGAGCAGTTCTTC.

Only a few counts were recorded for this clonotype. The chain employs TRBV4-2 and TRBJ2-3, with TRBD2 matching 16 bases. Germline V CDR1 and CDR2: LGHNA, YNFKEQ. The CDR3 runs to 18 residues. Trimming took 3 bases from V and 1 from J; bases not matched to a gene: 4. CDR3: CASSQGLAGGPGTDTQYF. The CDR3 coding sequence is TGTGCCAGCAGCCAGGGACTAGCGGGGGGGCCAGGCACAGATACGCAGTATTTT.